This is a list of T cell receptor beta chains from one sample in a study of human T cells and chemical hapten exposure. TCRdb ran MiXCR on the RACE reads and lists one entry per CDR3 protein. This table holds a few hundred thousand distinct CDR3 sequences, 5% to 6.5% found once. The specimen comprised whole blood, sampled in connection with sensitization to the hapten diphenylcyclopropenone (DPC). The receptors were sampled from a woman between 18 and 29 years old with alopecia areata. Some clones in this sample may be carry-over from other donors' samples. Both conserved end residues are part of each CDR3. D genes are given only for firm matches. Clone size appears in some rows only: once, few, many, or a class for an expanded clone.

v_gene: TRBV7-2
j_gene: TRBJ2-7
abundance: many
d_gene: TRBD2
CDR3aa: CASSSGTRHEQYF
CDR3nt: TGTGCCAGCAGTTCCGGGACTAGGCACGAGCAGTACTTC

v_gene: TRBV3-1
j_gene: TRBJ2-3
abundance: -
d_gene: TRBD2
CDR3aa: CASSPGLAGEEYF
CDR3nt: TGTGCCAGCAGCCCGGGACTAGCGGGGGAGGAGTATTTT

v_gene: TRBV3-1
j_gene: TRBJ1-2
abundance: few
d_gene: -
CDR3aa: CASSQAQNGYTF
CDR3nt: TGTGCCAGCAGCCAAGCGCAGAATGGCTACACCTTC

v_gene: TRBV28
j_gene: TRBJ2-3
abundance: many
d_gene: TRBD1
CDR3aa: CASSSGQGTDTQYF
CDR3nt: TGTGCCAGCAGCTCGGGACAGGGCACAGATACGCAGTATTTT

v_gene: TRBV10-2
j_gene: TRBJ1-2
abundance: many
d_gene: -
CDR3aa: CASKGDQGIFYGYTF
CDR3nt: TGCGCCAGCAAAGGAGACCAGGGGATATTCTATGGCTACACCTTC

v_gene: TRBV5-6
j_gene: TRBJ1-1
abundance: -
d_gene: -
CDR3aa: CASSRGLVDTENTEAFF
CDR3nt: TGTGCCAGCAGCCGGGGATTGGTAGACACAGAGAACACTGAAGCTTTCTTT

v_gene: TRBV6-2/TRBV6-3
j_gene: TRBJ1-5
abundance: many
d_gene: -
CDR3aa: CASSRHFTLNQPQHF
CDR3nt: TGTGCCAGCAGCCGACACTTTACCCTAAATCAGCCCCAGCATTTT

v_gene: TRBV5-1
j_gene: TRBJ2-5
abundance: -
d_gene: TRBD2
CDR3aa: CASSFLTSVETQYF
CDR3nt: TGCGCCAGCAGCTTCCTTACTAGCGTGGAGACCCAGTACTTC

v_gene: TRBV5-1
j_gene: TRBJ1-4
abundance: -
d_gene: -
CDR3aa: CASSLGYATNEKLFF
CDR3nt: TGCGCCAGCAGCTTGGGGTACGCAACTAATGAAAAACTGTTTTTT

v_gene: TRBV10-3
j_gene: TRBJ2-1
abundance: many
d_gene: -
CDR3aa: CAISGRGGEDEQFF
CDR3nt: TGTGCCATCAGTGGGAGGGGAGGAGAGGATGAGCAGTTCTTC

v_gene: TRBV6-5
j_gene: TRBJ1-1
abundance: many
d_gene: -
CDR3aa: CASSYEGFTEAFF
CDR3nt: TGTGCCAGCAGTTACGAGGGATTCACTGAAGCTTTCTTT

v_gene: TRBV11-2
j_gene: TRBJ1-1
abundance: few
d_gene: TRBD1
CDR3aa: CASSPGQGTGPRGTEAFF
CDR3nt: TGTGCCAGCAGCCCAGGACAAGGGACAGGCCCACGTGGCACTGAAGCTTTCTTT

v_gene: TRBV29-1
j_gene: TRBJ2-5
abundance: -
d_gene: -
CDR3aa: CSVDQNQETQYF
CDR3nt: TGCAGCGTTGACCAGAACCAAGAGACCCAGTACTTC

v_gene: TRBV6-2/TRBV6-3
j_gene: TRBJ1-5
abundance: many
d_gene: -
CDR3aa: CASSPGAGPQHF
CDR3nt: TGTGCCAGCAGTCCCGGCGCAGGGCCCCAGCATTTT

v_gene: TRBV2
j_gene: TRBJ2-3
abundance: -
d_gene: TRBD2
CDR3aa: CASSGGLAGSDTQYF
CDR3nt: TGTGCCAGCAGCGGGGGACTAGCGGGGTCGGATACGCAGTATTTT

v_gene: TRBV14
j_gene: TRBJ2-7
abundance: -
d_gene: -
CDR3aa: CASSRGAYEQYF
CDR3nt: TGTGCCAGCAGCCGAGGGGCCTACGAGCAGTACTTC

v_gene: TRBV6-1
j_gene: TRBJ2-3
abundance: few
d_gene: -
CDR3aa: CASSDDQARDTQYF
CDR3nt: TGTGCCAGCAGTGACGACCAGGCAAGAGATACGCAGTATTTT

v_gene: TRBV4-1
j_gene: TRBJ1-4
abundance: few
d_gene: -
CDR3aa: CASSQFEANEKLFF
CDR3nt: TGCGCCAGCAGCCAATTCGAGGCTAATGAAAAACTGTTTTTT

v_gene: TRBV7-8
j_gene: TRBJ1-5
abundance: many
d_gene: TRBD1
CDR3aa: CASSMTGVIGGTGNQPQHF
CDR3nt: TGTGCCAGCAGCATGACAGGGGTGATTGGGGGGACGGGCAATCAGCCCCAGCATTTT

v_gene: TRBV29-1
j_gene: TRBJ2-2
abundance: many
d_gene: -
CDR3aa: CSVESHTGELFF
CDR3nt: TGCAGCGTTGAATCCCACACCGGGGAGCTGTTTTTT

v_gene: TRBV3-1
j_gene: TRBJ2-1
abundance: -
d_gene: TRBD2
CDR3aa: CASAHSGGASASELFF
CDR3nt: TGTGCCAGCGCACATAGCGGGGGCGCGTCGGCGAGTGAGCTGTTCTTC

v_gene: TRBV7-9
j_gene: TRBJ1-1
abundance: many
d_gene: -
CDR3aa: CASSSGQDDEAFF
CDR3nt: TGTGCCAGCAGCTCAGGACAAGACGACGAAGCTTTCTTT

v_gene: TRBV15
j_gene: TRBJ2-2
abundance: -
d_gene: TRBD1
CDR3aa: CATSRDHGTANTGELFF
CDR3nt: TGTGCCACCAGCAGAGATCACGGGACAGCGAACACCGGGGAGCTGTTTTTT

v_gene: TRBV28
j_gene: TRBJ1-1
abundance: many
d_gene: -
CDR3aa: CASSLFRTVNEAFF
CDR3nt: TGTGCCAGCAGTTTATTCCGGACTGTGAATGAAGCTTTCTTT

v_gene: TRBV12-3/TRBV12-4
j_gene: TRBJ2-3
abundance: many
d_gene: TRBD2
CDR3aa: CASSLLLGTSGNTDTQYF
CDR3nt: TGTGCCAGCAGTCTCCTCCTTGGGACTAGCGGGAACACAGATACGCAGTATTTT

v_gene: TRBV4-1
j_gene: TRBJ1-3
abundance: few
d_gene: -
CDR3aa: CASSQETWSGTIYF
CDR3nt: TGCGCCAGCAGCCAAGAAACTTGGTCAGGCACCATATATTTT

v_gene: TRBV23-1
j_gene: TRBJ2-4
abundance: -
d_gene: -
CDR3aa: CASSSYVERAKNIQYF
CDR3nt: TGCGCCAGCAGTTCCTACGTTGAGCGGGCCAAAAACATTCAGTACTTC

v_gene: TRBV20-1
j_gene: TRBJ2-7
abundance: -
d_gene: -
CDR3aa: CSAKRNSGGSYEQYF
CDR3nt: TGCAGTGCTAAAAGGAATAGCGGAGGCTCCTACGAGCAGTACTTC

v_gene: TRBV5-1
j_gene: TRBJ2-7
abundance: -
d_gene: TRBD1
CDR3aa: CASSLETGDEEQYF
CDR3nt: TGCGCCAGCAGCTTGGAGACAGGGGATGAAGAGCAGTACTTC

v_gene: TRBV13
j_gene: TRBJ2-3
abundance: many
d_gene: -
CDR3aa: CASSLGPSDTQYF
CDR3nt: TGTGCCAGCAGCTTAGGTCCCTCAGATACGCAGTATTTT

v_gene: TRBV25-1
j_gene: TRBJ2-2
abundance: few
d_gene: -
CDR3aa: CASSEFQDTGELFF
CDR3nt: TGTGCCAGCAGTGAATTCCAGGACACCGGGGAGCTGTTTTTT

v_gene: TRBV12-3/TRBV12-4
j_gene: TRBJ2-7
abundance: many
d_gene: TRBD2
CDR3aa: CASSSSGGSSYEQYF
CDR3nt: TGTGCCAGCAGTTCGAGCGGGGGTTCCTCCTACGAGCAGTACTTC

v_gene: TRBV10-3
j_gene: TRBJ2-5
abundance: -
d_gene: -
CDR3aa: CAISDGVRWGAQETQYF
CDR3nt: TGTGCCATCAGTGACGGCGTAAGGTGGGGCGCACAAGAGACCCAGTACTTC

v_gene: TRBV28
j_gene: TRBJ2-7
abundance: many
d_gene: -
CDR3aa: CASSRDLLHEQYF
CDR3nt: TGTGCCAGCAGTAGGGACCTCCTCCACGAGCAGTACTTC

v_gene: TRBV5-4
j_gene: TRBJ2-4
abundance: -
d_gene: TRBD2
CDR3aa: CASSPLAGELYF
CDR3nt: TGTGCCAGCAGCCCCTTAGCGGGGGAGCTGTACTTC

v_gene: TRBV12-3/TRBV12-4
j_gene: TRBJ1-1
abundance: many
d_gene: -
CDR3aa: CASSWESLNTEAFF
CDR3nt: TGTGCCAGCAGTTGGGAGTCCTTGAACACTGAAGCTTTCTTT

v_gene: TRBV3-1
j_gene: TRBJ1-2
abundance: few
d_gene: -
CDR3aa: CASSQDGDRYGYTF
CDR3nt: TGTGCCAGCAGCCAAGACGGGGATCGTTACGGCTACACCTTC

v_gene: TRBV6-2/TRBV6-3
j_gene: TRBJ2-7
abundance: many
d_gene: TRBD1
CDR3aa: CASSYSPGQYQYF
CDR3nt: TGTGCCAGCAGTTACTCCCCGGGACAGTATCAGTACTTC

v_gene: TRBV7-2
j_gene: TRBJ1-6
abundance: -
d_gene: TRBD1
CDR3aa: CASSLNRGPPPLHF
CDR3nt: TGTGCCAGCAGCCTAAACAGGGGGCCCCCACCCCTCCACTTT

v_gene: TRBV4-3
j_gene: TRBJ2-3
abundance: many
d_gene: -
CDR3aa: CASSRGGGGTDTQYF
CDR3nt: TGCGCCAGCAGCCGGGGCGGAGGGGGCACAGATACGCAGTATTTT

v_gene: TRBV4-3
j_gene: TRBJ1-6
abundance: many
d_gene: -
CDR3aa: CASSQDPTSSYNSPLHF
CDR3nt: TGCGCCAGCAGCCAAGATCCCACGAGCTCCTATAATTCACCCCTCCACTTT

v_gene: TRBV10-3
j_gene: TRBJ2-2
abundance: many
d_gene: -
CDR3aa: CAISDSNTGELFF
CDR3nt: TGTGCCATCAGTGATTCGAACACCGGGGAGCTGTTTTTT

v_gene: TRBV6-5
j_gene: TRBJ1-6
abundance: many
d_gene: -
CDR3aa: CASSYSPAGNSPLHF
CDR3nt: TGTGCCAGCAGTTACAGCCCGGCAGGAAATTCACCCCTCCACTTT

v_gene: TRBV5-5
j_gene: TRBJ1-6
abundance: few
d_gene: TRBD1
CDR3aa: CASSLAGTGGVMTPLHF
CDR3nt: TGTGCCAGCAGCTTAGCCGGGACAGGGGGCGTAATGACACCCCTCCACTTT

v_gene: TRBV7-2
j_gene: TRBJ1-2
abundance: few
d_gene: -
CDR3aa: CASSLESGRRVYGYTF
CDR3nt: TGTGCCAGCAGCTTAGAATCGGGGAGGAGGGTCTATGGCTACACCTTC

v_gene: TRBV2
j_gene: TRBJ2-1
abundance: few
d_gene: TRBD2
CDR3aa: CASSDRLAVRNEQFF
CDR3nt: TGTGCCAGCAGTGATCGACTAGCGGTACGCAATGAGCAGTTCTTC

v_gene: TRBV27
j_gene: TRBJ2-2
abundance: many
d_gene: TRBD1
CDR3aa: CASTGQGYGELFF
CDR3nt: TGTGCCAGCACTGGACAGGGGTACGGGGAGCTGTTTTTT

v_gene: TRBV5-6
j_gene: TRBJ2-5
abundance: few
d_gene: -
CDR3aa: CASSLFQRTPLQETQYF
CDR3nt: TGTGCCAGCAGCTTGTTCCAGCGGACGCCCCTACAAGAGACCCAGTACTTC

v_gene: TRBV29-1
j_gene: TRBJ2-7
abundance: few
d_gene: -
CDR3aa: CSVEAGPGDEQYF
CDR3nt: TGCAGCGTTGAAGCAGGGCCGGGAGACGAGCAGTACTTC

v_gene: TRBV7-9
j_gene: TRBJ1-2
abundance: many
d_gene: TRBD1
CDR3aa: CASSRVGQDYGYTF
CDR3nt: TGTGCCAGCAGCAGGGTGGGACAGGACTATGGCTACACCTTC

v_gene: TRBV5-1
j_gene: TRBJ2-3
abundance: few
d_gene: TRBD2
CDR3aa: CASGRGGSTSTDTQYF
CDR3nt: TGCGCCAGCGGACGCGGGGGGTCGACTAGCACAGATACGCAGTATTTT